This T cell receptor (beta chain) was documented in a study of OX40 agonist ivuxolimab in advanced cancers. In terms of the full investigation: Ivuxolimab was an agonistic, fully human IgG2 monoclonal antibody directed against OX40 (CD134), a costimulatory receptor. Intravenous ivuxolimab was administered to patients every 2 weeks at six dose levels: 0.01, 0.1, 0.3, 1.5, 3 and 10 mg/kg. Of the roughly 52 dose-escalation patients, hepatocellular carcinoma was present in around 20, melanoma in some 15, renal cell carcinoma in 9 and head and neck cancer in 9. A male proportion of 75% to 85% and a mean age of approximately 62 years, ranging from about 20 to 79, were recorded for the dose-escalation cohort. Patients were allowed to have had prior anti-PD-1, anti-PD-L1 or anti-CTLA-4 therapy, and around two fifths of the dose-escalation patients had been treated with checkpoint inhibitors. Partial responses were achieved by three dose-escalation patients, of whom one had hepatocellular carcinoma and two had cutaneous melanoma. Peripheral TCRbeta sequencing was intended to test whether TCR sequence diversity was altered and clonal T-cell expansion was caused by ivuxolimab. The monotherapy dose-escalation portion (N ≈ 50 patients) of the phase I ivuxolimab trial is reported in the paper.

The CDR3 runs 16 amino acids, cysteine and phenylalanine included. The retained sequence is limited to the CDR3, 48 bases, with the frame set at the first base. V drops 4 bases and J drops 4 bases, leaving 19 bases in between. The germline V gene supplies CDR1 SGHRS and CDR2 YFSETQ. The trial excluded patients who had a history of autoimmune disease or who were on systemic immunosuppression. Peripheral blood for TCR sequencing was collected from all dose cohorts at baseline, on cycle 4 day 1, and on cycle 7 day 1. The samples were taken from a phase I, first-in-human, multicenter, open-label dose-escalation trial of ivuxolimab. Adults with locally advanced or metastatic melanoma, renal cell, hepatocellular, or head and neck squamous cell carcinoma were enrolled in the trial. Before TCR sequencing, CD4+ and CD8+ T cells were separately sorted from peripheral blood. Turning to this clone: The antigen this receptor binds is unknown. No much larger clone is present one base from it, and per-base qualities are unavailable.

To sequence the TCRbeta CDR3 region, genomic DNA was isolated from the sorted cells. TCRbeta CDR3 regions were sequenced using the immunoSEQ Assay. Here the immuneACCESS table is served through TCRdb, limited to in-frame sequences with V and J called. Missing clones are a known gap in these copies; in checked studies unresolved V genes cover under half, and the rest lacks a known reason. The table for this sample lists 60,000 to 70,000 clones; 75% to 90% of them were counted only once. 2.5% to 3% of the sample comes from the top ten. The investigation overall reported the following: In partial responders in the 0.1-3.0 mg/kg groups, normalized peripheral clonal expansion was found to be among the lowest, especially among CD8+ T cells. At doses of 0.1 to 3.0 mg/kg, clonal expansion of both CD4+ and CD8+ T cells in blood was seen between baseline and week 6. Which antigens the clonally expanded peripheral T cells were specific for was not determined. After ivuxolimab, CD8+ T cells had more expanded clones than CD4+ T cells on average. Low levels of normalized T-cell clonal expansion were also shown by some nonresponding patients.

The sequence derives from an adult with an advanced solid tumor such as melanoma, head and neck, liver or kidney cancer. The sample consisted of CD4+ or CD8+ T cells sorted from blood, taken in a trial of the OX40 agonist ivuxolimab. The sequence joins TRBV5-1 to TRBJ2-3, with a tentative D call of TRBD1 or TRBD2, each matching 6 bases. The sequenced DNA: TGCGCCAGCAGCGGGGGAGGCAGGGGATCGGCAGATACGCAGTATTTT. Translated, this is CASSGGGRGSADTQYF. Full variable domain (CDR3 extended with the reference TRBV5-1 and TRBJ2-3 proteins): KAGVTQTPRYLIKTRGQQVTLSCSPISGHRSVSWYQQTPGQGLQFLFEYFSETQRNKGNFPGRFSGRQFSNSRSEMNVSTLELGDSALYLCASSGGGRGSADTQYFGPGTRLTVL.